This T cell receptor beta chain was recorded in a study of beta chain features in type 1 diabetes. Study in general: Age, gender and cell yields were similar between patients and healthy donors.

The study, taken as a whole, reports: Fewer junction insertions and more nucleotide deletions appeared in type 1 diabetes patients. Shortening of TCRB CDR3s, moderate but significant, appeared in all four CD4+ subsets of Type 1 diabetes patients. These data did not resolve whether HLA type affects TCRB rearrangement.

This clone was counted between two and nine times. Its antigen is unknown. The authors reverse transcribed all of the isolated RNA, so sequencing captured expressed TCRB transcripts. The repertoire was sequenced with immunoSEQ multiplex PCR; TCRdb's copy has only in-frame clones and lacks some. This table holds some 240,000 clones, approximately 16% found once. The germline V gene has CDR1 LGHNA and CDR2 YNFKEQ. This CDR3 has 17 amino acids. Deletions cut 4 bases from V and 1 base from J, with 18 bases between. Averaging about 116 mL, one heparinised blood draw came from each individual donor. The chain recombines TRBV4-2 with TRBJ2-3; D ambiguous. This clonotype originated in a man aged 30 to 45 with type 1 diabetes. Sequencing was performed on naive CD4+ T cells from blood. The CDR3 DNA reads TGTGCCAGCAGCCTCGACTCCCCCATATACGGCACAGATACGCAGTATTTT. It is translated as CASSLDSPIYGTDTQYF.